These T cell receptor beta chains were read from a single sample in a study of cytomegalovirus exposure and HLA in healthy donors. Generated by immunoSEQ multiplex PCR, the TCRdb table keeps only in-frame clones and is missing some. The sample holds 35,000 to 45,000 clones; 50% are singletons and the top ten take about 12%. Specimen: PBMCs. Receptors were obtained from a human donor in good health. Each CDR3 is given with its conserved first and last residue. D genes are given only for firm matches. Clone size is given for some rows only: seen once, a few or many times, or a class if the clone is expanded.

j_gene,abundance,v_gene,d_gene,CDR3aa,CDR3nt
TRBJ2-1,few,TRBV2,TRBD2,CASRTSEVSYNEQFF,TGTGCCAGCAGAACTAGCGAAGTCTCCTACAATGAGCAGTTCTTC
TRBJ2-6,few,TRBV6-6,NA,CASRDSIGANVLTF,TGTGCCAGCAGGGACAGCATTGGGGCCAACGTCCTGACTTTC
TRBJ2-6,NA,TRBV5-5,TRBD1,CASSRDRGSGANVLTF,TGTGCCAGCAGCAGGGACAGGGGGTCTGGGGCCAACGTCCTGACTTTC
TRBJ2-5,NA,TRBV14,TRBD1,CASSTWTGDEKETQYF,TGTGCCAGCAGCACCTGGACAGGGGATGAGAAAGAGACCCAGTACTTC
TRBJ2-1,NA,TRBV27,NA,CASRQGRLNEQFF,TGTGCCAGCAGACAGGGGAGGTTGAATGAGCAGTTCTTC
TRBJ1-3,NA,TRBV6-5,NA,CASSSIGAGNTIYF,TGTGCCAGCAGTTCCATCGGGGCTGGAAACACCATATATTTT
TRBJ2-3,NA,TRBV6-1,TRBD1,CASRLQGGTDTQYF,TGTGCCAGCCGGTTACAGGGGGGCACAGATACGCAGTATTTT
TRBJ2-5,NA,TRBV30,NA,CAWRGTSAQETQYF,TGTGCCTGGAGAGGGACTTCGGCACAAGAGACCCAGTACTTC
TRBJ2-7,NA,TRBV4-3,NA,CASSQELDRSYEQYF,TGCGCCAGCAGCCAAGAATTAGACAGATCCTACGAGCAGTACTTC
TRBJ2-1,once,TRBV4-2,TRBD1,CASSLGPAGTGIGTYNEQFF,TGTGCCAGCAGCCTCGGCCCGGCCGGGACAGGGATCGGGACCTACAATGAGCAGTTCTTC
TRBJ2-7,NA,TRBV19,TRBD1,CASSITRTGKRYEQYF,TGTGCCAGTAGTATCACCAGGACAGGCAAACGCTACGAGCAGTACTTC
TRBJ2-7,NA,TRBV27,NA,CASSLNEDYEQYF,TGTGCCAGCAGTTTAAACGAGGATTACGAGCAGTACTTC
TRBJ2-7,few,TRBV6-1,NA,CASSDPGLFSSSTYEQYF,TGTGCCAGCAGTGACCCAGGTCTTTTTTCGAGTTCTACCTACGAGCAGTACTTC
TRBJ1-2,NA,TRBV11-2,NA,CASSQAHYGYTF,TGTGCCAGCAGTCAGGCCCACTATGGCTACACCTTC
TRBJ1-1,NA,TRBV2,NA,CASSEGTVNTEAFF,TGTGCCAGCAGTGAAGGTACGGTGAACACTGAAGCTTTCTTT
TRBJ2-1,NA,TRBV4-2,NA,CASSQDFGSSYNEQFF,TGTGCCAGCAGCCAAGACTTCGGGAGCTCCTACAATGAGCAGTTCTTC
TRBJ2-3,few,TRBV7-3,NA,CASSLMGQGPADTQYF,TGTGCCAGCAGCTTAATGGGCCAGGGGCCAGCAGATACGCAGTATTTT
TRBJ2-3,NA,TRBV2,TRBD2,CASNRVQRGDTQYF,TGTGCCAGCAATAGGGTGCAGCGGGGAGATACGCAGTATTTT
TRBJ1-5,NA,TRBV6-1,TRBD1,CASSEAGGWDQPQHF,TGTGCCAGCAGTGAAGCAGGGGGCTGGGATCAGCCCCAGCATTTT
TRBJ1-5,few,TRBV14,TRBD1,CAITRIGTGQPQHF,TGTGCCATCACGAGAATCGGGACAGGCCAGCCCCAGCATTTT
TRBJ2-7,few,TRBV4-3,TRBD1,CASSQAGTGGPYEQYF,TGCGCCAGCAGCCAAGCCGGGACAGGGGGCCCCTACGAGCAGTACTTC
TRBJ1-2,NA,TRBV5-6,TRBD1,CASSSYSTGAVNYGYTF,TGTGCCAGCAGCTCCTACTCTACAGGGGCGGTTAACTATGGCTACACCTTC
TRBJ1-2,few,TRBV7-9,NA,CASSLRPAEDSYGYTF,TGTGCCAGCAGCTTGCGTCCAGCAGAGGACAGCTATGGCTACACCTTC
TRBJ2-1,few,TRBV6-6,NA,CASSEGSYNEQFF,TGTGCCAGCAGTGAGGGCTCCTACAATGAGCAGTTCTTC
TRBJ1-1,NA,TRBV7-9,NA,CASSFGLKVNTEAFF,TGTGCCAGCAGCTTCGGGTTAAAGGTGAACACTGAAGCTTTCTTT
TRBJ1-1,NA,TRBV2,NA,CASSVAGNTEAFF,TGTGCCAGCAGTGTCGCAGGGAACACTGAAGCTTTCTTT
TRBJ2-5,few,TRBV5-6,NA,CASGAPLRRSQETQYF,TGTGCCAGCGGCGCCCCTTTGAGACGGAGCCAAGAGACCCAGTACTTC
TRBJ2-1,NA,TRBV15,TRBD2,CATSSRLAGGPSGYNEQFF,TGTGCCACCAGCAGCCGACTAGCGGGAGGGCCCAGCGGCTACAATGAGCAGTTCTTC
TRBJ2-7,NA,TRBV6-1,TRBD2,CASSGLAGGSYEQYF,TGTGCCAGCAGTGGGCTAGCGGGGGGCTCCTACGAGCAGTACTTC
TRBJ2-7,few,TRBV6-5,TRBD1,CASSYSYRGEYEQYF,TGTGCCAGCAGTTACTCGTACAGGGGAGAGTACGAGCAGTACTTC
TRBJ1-2,NA,TRBV29-1,TRBD1,CSVDGLGDRDVMGYGYTF,TGCAGCGTTGATGGGTTAGGAGACAGGGATGTGATGGGGTATGGCTACACCTTC
TRBJ2-2,NA,TRBV20-1,NA,CSAREGRKLFF,TGCAGTGCGAGGGAAGGACGTAAGCTGTTTTTT
TRBJ2-7,NA,TRBV27,NA,CASSLRGGDEQYF,TGTGCCAGCAGTTTGCGGGGAGGCGACGAGCAGTACTTC
TRBJ2-5,NA,TRBV27,NA,CASSPRQENQETQYF,TGTGCCAGCAGTCCTAGACAGGAGAACCAAGAGACCCAGTACTTC
TRBJ1-6,few,TRBV5-4,TRBD1,CASWRQGSSSPLHF,TGTGCCAGCTGGAGACAGGGTAGCAGTTCACCCCTCCACTTT
TRBJ2-2,once,TRBV10-3,TRBD1,CAISEGQGIGSGELFF,TGTGCCATCAGTGAGGGACAGGGGATCGGGTCCGGGGAGCTGTTTTTT
TRBJ2-1,NA,TRBV9,TRBD2,CASSVVAGGPGEQFF,TGTGCCAGCAGCGTAGTAGCGGGAGGGCCTGGGGAGCAGTTCTTC
TRBJ1-2,NA,TRBV9,NA,CASSVGTAANYGYTF,TGTGCCAGCAGCGTAGGGACAGCTGCAAACTATGGCTACACCTTC
TRBJ2-1,NA,TRBV7-2,TRBD2,CASSFSGLGVKQFF,TGTGCCAGCAGCTTTTCGGGACTAGGGGTTAAGCAGTTCTTC
TRBJ2-7,NA,TRBV5-1,NA,CASKFRVEDEQYF,TGCGCCAGCAAGTTCAGGGTTGAGGACGAGCAGTACTTC
TRBJ1-1,NA,TRBV4-3,NA,CASSHSEAAFF,TGCGCCAGCAGCCACTCGGAGGCAGCTTTCTTT
TRBJ2-7,NA,TRBV4-1,TRBD1,CASSKGQGPYEQYF,TGCGCCAGCAGCAAAGGACAGGGACCCTACGAGCAGTACTTC
TRBJ2-4,NA,TRBV19,NA,CASSPRGGAYLASKNIQYF,TGTGCCAGTAGTCCCCGTGGGGGGGCCTATCTTGCGTCCAAAAACATTCAGTACTTC
TRBJ1-1,few,TRBV29-1,NA,CSVRPGGTTEAFF,TGCAGCGTCCGCCCGGGAGGGACCACTGAAGCTTTCTTT
TRBJ2-5,NA,TRBV6-1,NA,CASRGPTTKETQYF,TGTGCCAGCAGGGGGCCGACCACCAAAGAGACCCAGTACTTC
TRBJ1-2,NA,TRBV7-2,NA,CASSLASGRGYGYTF,TGTGCCAGCAGCTTAGCGTCAGGGCGAGGCTATGGCTACACCTTC
TRBJ1-2,NA,TRBV6-1,TRBD1,CASSLTGVEGYTF,TGTGCCAGCAGCTTGACAGGGGTTGAAGGCTACACCTTC
TRBJ1-2,NA,TRBV10-3,NA,CAISELSDDGYTF,TGTGCCATCAGTGAGTTATCAGATGATGGCTACACCTTC
TRBJ2-7,NA,TRBV4-1,NA,CASSQGRHGSYEQYF,TGCGCCAGCAGCCAAGGAAGACACGGATCCTACGAGCAGTACTTC
TRBJ2-3,few,TRBV7-6,NA,CASSVSGTSTDTQYF,TGTGCCAGCAGTGTCTCCGGGACTAGCACAGATACGCAGTATTTT
TRBJ2-3,NA,TRBV4-3,NA,CASSQEGGARADTQYF,TGCGCCAGCAGCCAAGAGGGGGGGGCCAGGGCAGATACGCAGTATTTT